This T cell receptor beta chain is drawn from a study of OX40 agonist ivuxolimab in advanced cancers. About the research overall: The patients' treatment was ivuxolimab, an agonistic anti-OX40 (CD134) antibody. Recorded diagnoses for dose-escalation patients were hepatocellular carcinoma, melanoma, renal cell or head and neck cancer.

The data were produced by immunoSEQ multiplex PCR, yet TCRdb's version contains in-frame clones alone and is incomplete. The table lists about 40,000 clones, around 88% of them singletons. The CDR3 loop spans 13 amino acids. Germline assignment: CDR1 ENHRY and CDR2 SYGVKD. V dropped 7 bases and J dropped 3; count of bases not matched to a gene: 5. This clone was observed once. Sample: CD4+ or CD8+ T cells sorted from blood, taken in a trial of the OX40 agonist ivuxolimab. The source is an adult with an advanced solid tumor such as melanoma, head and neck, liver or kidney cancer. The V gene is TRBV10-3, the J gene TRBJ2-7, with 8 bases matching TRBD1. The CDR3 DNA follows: TGTGCCATCACTGGACAGGGAAGCTACGAGCAGTACTTC. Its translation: CAITGQGSYEQYF.